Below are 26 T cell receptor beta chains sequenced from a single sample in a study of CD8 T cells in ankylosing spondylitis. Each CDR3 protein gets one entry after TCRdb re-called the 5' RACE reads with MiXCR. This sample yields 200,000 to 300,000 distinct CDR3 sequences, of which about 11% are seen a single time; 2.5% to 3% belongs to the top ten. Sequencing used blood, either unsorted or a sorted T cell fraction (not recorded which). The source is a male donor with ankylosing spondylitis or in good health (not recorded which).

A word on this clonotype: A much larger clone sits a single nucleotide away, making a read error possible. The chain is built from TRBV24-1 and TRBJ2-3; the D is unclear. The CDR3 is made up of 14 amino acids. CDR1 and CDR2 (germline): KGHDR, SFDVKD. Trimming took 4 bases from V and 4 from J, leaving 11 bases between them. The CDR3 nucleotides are TGTGCCACCAGTGACCCGGCATCTTCAGATACGCAGTATTTT. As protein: CATSDPASSDTQYF.

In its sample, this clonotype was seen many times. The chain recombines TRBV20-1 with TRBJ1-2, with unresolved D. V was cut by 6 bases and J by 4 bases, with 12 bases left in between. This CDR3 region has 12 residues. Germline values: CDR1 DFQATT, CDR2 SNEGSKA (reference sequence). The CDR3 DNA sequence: TGCAGTGCGATCCGGGAGGGCTATGGCTACACCTTC. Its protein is CSAIREGYGYTF.

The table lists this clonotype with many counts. CDR3 nucleotides: TGCAGTGCTCGGAAGGCGGGGGACACCGGGGAGCTGTTTTTT. It translates to CSARKAGDTGELFF. The chain joins TRBV20-1 to TRBJ2-2; 7 positions match TRBD2. Germline V gives CDR1 DFQATT, CDR2 SNEGSKA (reference sequence). The CDR3 spans 14 residues. J lost 3 bases, V lost 5 bases, and 6 bases had no gene match.

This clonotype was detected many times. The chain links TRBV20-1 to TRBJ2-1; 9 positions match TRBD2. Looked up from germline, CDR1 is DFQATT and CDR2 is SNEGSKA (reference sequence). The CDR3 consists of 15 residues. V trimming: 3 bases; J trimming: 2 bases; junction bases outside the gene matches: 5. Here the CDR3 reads CSASKGLATYNEQFF. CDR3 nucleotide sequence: TGCAGTGCTAGTAAGGGACTAGCAACCTACAATGAGCAGTTCTTC.

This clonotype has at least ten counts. The CDR3 loop is CASSLGFNEQFF. CDR3 nucleotide sequence: TGTGCCAGCAGCTTAGGGTTCAATGAGCAGTTCTTC. The genes are TRBV11-2 and TRBJ2-1; D is uncertain. CDR1 SGHAT and CDR2 FQNNGV come from the germline V gene. The CDR3 loop spans 12 amino acids. V shed 1 base and J shed 6 bases, with 4 bases lying between them.

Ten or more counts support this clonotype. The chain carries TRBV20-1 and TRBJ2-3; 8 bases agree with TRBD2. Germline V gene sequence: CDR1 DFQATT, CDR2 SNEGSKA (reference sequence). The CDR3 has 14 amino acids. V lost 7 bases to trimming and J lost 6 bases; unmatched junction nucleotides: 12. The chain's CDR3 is CSVLGGRRLDTQYF. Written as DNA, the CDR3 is TGCAGTGTCCTGGGCGGGAGGAGGTTGGATACGCAGTATTTT.

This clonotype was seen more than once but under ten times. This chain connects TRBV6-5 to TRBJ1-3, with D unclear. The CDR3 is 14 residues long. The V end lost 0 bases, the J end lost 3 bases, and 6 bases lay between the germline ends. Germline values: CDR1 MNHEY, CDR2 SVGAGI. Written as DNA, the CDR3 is TGTGCCAGCAGTTACTCGCCTGGTGGAAACACCATATATTTT. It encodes CASSYSPGGNTIYF.

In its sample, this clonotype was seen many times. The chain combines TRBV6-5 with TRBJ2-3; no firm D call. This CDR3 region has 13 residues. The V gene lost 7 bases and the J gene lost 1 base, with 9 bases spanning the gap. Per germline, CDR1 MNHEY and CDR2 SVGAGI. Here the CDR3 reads CASKVPRTDTQYF. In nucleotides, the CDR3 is TGTGCCAGCAAGGTACCTCGCACAGATACGCAGTATTTT.

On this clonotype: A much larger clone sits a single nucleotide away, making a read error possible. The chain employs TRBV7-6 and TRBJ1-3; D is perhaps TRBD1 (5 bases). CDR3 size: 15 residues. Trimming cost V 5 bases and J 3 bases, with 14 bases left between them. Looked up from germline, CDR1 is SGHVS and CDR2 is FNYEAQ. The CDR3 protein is CASSLLDGHGNTIYF. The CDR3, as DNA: TGTGCCAGCAGCCTATTAGACGGACATGGAAACACCATATATTTT. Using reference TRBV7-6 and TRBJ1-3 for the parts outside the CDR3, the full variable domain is GAGVSQSPRYKVTKRGQDVALRCDPISGHVSLYWYRQALGQGPEFLTYFNYEAQQDKSGLPNDRFSAERPEGSISTLTIQRTEQRDSAMYRCASSLLDGHGNTIYFGEGSWLTVV.

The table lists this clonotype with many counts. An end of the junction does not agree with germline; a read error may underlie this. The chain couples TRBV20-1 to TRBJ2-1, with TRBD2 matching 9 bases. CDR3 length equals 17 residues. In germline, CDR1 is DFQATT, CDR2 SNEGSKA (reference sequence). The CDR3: CCARDHGKRGAYNEQFF. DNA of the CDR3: TGCTGTGCTAGAGATCATGGAAAGCGGGGGGCCTACAATGAGCAGTTCTTC.

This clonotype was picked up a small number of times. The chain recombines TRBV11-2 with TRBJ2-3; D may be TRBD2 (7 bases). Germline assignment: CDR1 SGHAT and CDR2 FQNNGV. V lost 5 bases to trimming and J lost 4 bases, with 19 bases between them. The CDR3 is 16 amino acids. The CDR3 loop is CASSLGRGGLADTQYF. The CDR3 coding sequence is TGTGCCAGCAGCCTCGGAAGGGGGGGCCTGGCAGATACGCAGTATTTT.

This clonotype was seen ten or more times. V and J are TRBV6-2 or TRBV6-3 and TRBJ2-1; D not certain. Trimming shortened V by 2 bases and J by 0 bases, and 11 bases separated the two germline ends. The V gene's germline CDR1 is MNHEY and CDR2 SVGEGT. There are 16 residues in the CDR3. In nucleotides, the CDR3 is TGTGCCAGCAGTTACCGGTCTAGATCCTCCTACAATGAGCAGTTCTTC. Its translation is CASSYRSRSSYNEQFF.

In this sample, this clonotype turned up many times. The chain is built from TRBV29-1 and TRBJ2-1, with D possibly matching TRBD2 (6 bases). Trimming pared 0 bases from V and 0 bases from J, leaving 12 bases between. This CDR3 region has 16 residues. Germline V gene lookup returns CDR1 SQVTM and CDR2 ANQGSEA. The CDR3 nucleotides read TGCAGCGTTGAAGAGGAGGCGGGGAGCTCCTACAATGAGCAGTTCTTC. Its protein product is CSVEEEAGSSYNEQFF.

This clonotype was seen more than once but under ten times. CDR3 sequence: CASSPLNRDTGGAFF. The DNA of the CDR3 is TGTGCCAGCAGCCCCTTGAACCGGGACACAGGGGGAGCTTTCTTT. V and J are TRBV3-1 and TRBJ1-1, with 8 bases that match TRBD1. From germline, CDR1 is LGHDT and CDR2 YNNKEL (reference sequence). The V and J ends lost 4 bases and 10 bases, in that order; junction bases with no gene match: 14. The CDR3 runs to 15 residues.

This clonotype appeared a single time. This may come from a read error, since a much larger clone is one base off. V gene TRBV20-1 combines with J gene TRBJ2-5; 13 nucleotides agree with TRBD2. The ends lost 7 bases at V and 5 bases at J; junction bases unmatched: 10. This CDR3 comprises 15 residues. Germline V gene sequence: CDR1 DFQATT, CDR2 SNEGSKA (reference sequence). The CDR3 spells CSVRELAGGSETQYF. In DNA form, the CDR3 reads TGCAGTGTAAGGGAACTAGCGGGAGGGTCGGAGACCCAGTACTTC.

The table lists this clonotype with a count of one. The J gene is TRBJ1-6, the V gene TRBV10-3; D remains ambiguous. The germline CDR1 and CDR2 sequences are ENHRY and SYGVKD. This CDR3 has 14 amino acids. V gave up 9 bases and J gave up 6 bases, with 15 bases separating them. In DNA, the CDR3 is TGTGCCATAAGTAGTGGGTCTTTTAATTCACCCCTCCACTTT. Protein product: CAISSGSFNSPLHF.

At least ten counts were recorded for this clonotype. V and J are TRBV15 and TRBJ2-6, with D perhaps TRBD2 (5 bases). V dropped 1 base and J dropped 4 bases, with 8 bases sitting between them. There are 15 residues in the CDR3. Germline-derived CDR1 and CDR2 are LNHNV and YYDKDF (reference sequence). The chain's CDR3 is CATSRGGEGANVLTF. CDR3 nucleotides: TGTGCCACCAGCAGAGGGGGAGAAGGGGCCAACGTCCTGACTTTC.

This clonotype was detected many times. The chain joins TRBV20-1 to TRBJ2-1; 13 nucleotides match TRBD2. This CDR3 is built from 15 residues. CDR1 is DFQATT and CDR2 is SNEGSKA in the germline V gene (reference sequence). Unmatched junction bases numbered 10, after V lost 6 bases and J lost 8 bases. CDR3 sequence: CSAIKTSGRWDEQFF. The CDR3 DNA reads TGCAGTGCAATTAAGACTAGCGGGAGGTGGGATGAGCAGTTCTTC.

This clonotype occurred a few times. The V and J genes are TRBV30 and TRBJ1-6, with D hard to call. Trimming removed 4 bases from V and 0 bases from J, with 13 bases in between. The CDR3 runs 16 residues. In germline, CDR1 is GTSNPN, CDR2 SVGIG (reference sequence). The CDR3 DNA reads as TGTGCCTGGACCCGGGCCGAAGGCTCCTATAATTCACCCCTCCACTTT. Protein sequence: CAWTRAEGSYNSPLHF. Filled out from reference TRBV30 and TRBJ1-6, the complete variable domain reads SQTIHQWPATLVQPVGSPLSLECTVEGTSNPNLYWYRQAAGRGLQLLFYSVGIGQISSEVPQNLSASRPQDRQFILSSKKLLLSDSGFYLCAWTRAEGSYNSPLHFGNGTRLTVT.

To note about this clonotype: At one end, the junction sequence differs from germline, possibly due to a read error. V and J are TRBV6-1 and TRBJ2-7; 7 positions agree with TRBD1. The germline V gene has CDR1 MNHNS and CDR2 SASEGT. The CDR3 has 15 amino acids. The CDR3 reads CASTEGPGGYYGQYF. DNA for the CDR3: TGTGCCAGCACCGAAGGGCCAGGGGGATACTACGGGCAGTACTTC.

The CDR3 region is CASSLGQGIPPDTQYF. The CDR3 bases are TGCGCCAGCAGCTTGGGGCAGGGGATCCCCCCAGATACGCAGTATTTT. The chain joins TRBV5-1 to TRBJ2-3, with D perhaps TRBD1 (6 bases). V was cut by 0 bases and J by 4 bases, with 15 bases left in between. This CDR3 comprises 16 residues. CDR1 is SGHRS and CDR2 is YFSETQ in the germline V gene.

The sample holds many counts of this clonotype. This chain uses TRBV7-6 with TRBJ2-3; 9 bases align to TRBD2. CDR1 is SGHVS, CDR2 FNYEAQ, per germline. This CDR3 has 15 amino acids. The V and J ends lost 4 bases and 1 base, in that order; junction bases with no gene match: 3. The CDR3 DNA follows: TGTGCCAGCAGCTCCCGACTAGCGGGCACAGATACGCAGTATTTT. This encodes CASSSRLAGTDTQYF.

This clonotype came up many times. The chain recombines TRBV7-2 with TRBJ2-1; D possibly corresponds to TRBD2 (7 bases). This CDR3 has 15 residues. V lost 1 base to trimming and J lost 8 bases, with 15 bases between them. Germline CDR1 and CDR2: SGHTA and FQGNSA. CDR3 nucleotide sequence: TGTGCCAGCAGCTTAGAGACGGGGGGCGTGCATGAGCAGTTCTTC. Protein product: CASSLETGGVHEQFF.

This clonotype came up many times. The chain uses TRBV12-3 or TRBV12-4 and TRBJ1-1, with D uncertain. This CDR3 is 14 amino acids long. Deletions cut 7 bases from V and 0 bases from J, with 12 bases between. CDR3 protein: CASKPSIMNTEAFF. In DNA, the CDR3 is TGTGCCAGCAAACCCTCCATCATGAACACTGAAGCTTTCTTT.

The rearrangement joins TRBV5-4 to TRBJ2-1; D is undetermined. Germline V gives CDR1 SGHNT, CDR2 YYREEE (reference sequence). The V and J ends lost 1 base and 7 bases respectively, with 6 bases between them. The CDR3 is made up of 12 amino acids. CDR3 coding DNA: TGTGCCAGCAGCTTGTGGGGAAATGAGCAGTTCTTC. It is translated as CASSLWGNEQFF.

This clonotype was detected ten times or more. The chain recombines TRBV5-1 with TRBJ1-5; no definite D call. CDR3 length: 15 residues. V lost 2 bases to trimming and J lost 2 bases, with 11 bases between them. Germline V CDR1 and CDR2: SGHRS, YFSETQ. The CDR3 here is CASSFDSGGNQPQHF. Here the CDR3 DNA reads TGCGCCAGCAGCTTTGACTCAGGCGGCAATCAGCCCCAGCATTTT.